Given below is one TCR beta chain in context. As yet, its antigen is unknown. Germline loops: CDR1 SNHLY, CDR2 FYNNEI. This CDR3 is built from 15 residues. V was cut by 4 bases and J by 0 bases, with 10 bases left in between. The data are from a study of tumor and adjacent non-tumor tissue in lung cancer. No cell sorting was done before RNA was extracted from the tissue. Study conclusions and caveats: Normal lung showed higher cumulative top 100 clone frequency than tumor. Significantly higher TCR diversity was found in tumor than normal lung.

TCRbeta libraries were built with three rounds of nested PCR, modified from ARM-PCR. TCRdb re-called the multiplex PCR reads through MiXCR, storing one row per CDR3 protein. The sample shows 60,000 to 85,000 distinct CDR3 sequences, around 78% of them seen only once. The chain uses TRBV2 and TRBJ2-1; unclear D gene. The sample taken for sequencing was lung tumor tissue. The TCR originated in a man between 60 and 70 years old with non-small cell lung cancer. CDR3 DNA: TGTGCCAGCAGTGTAGACGGAAGCTCCTACAATGAGCAGTTCTTC. This gives the protein CASSVDGSSYNEQFF.